This TCR beta chain was captured by sequencing in a study of control samples from healthy donors and cancer patients. CDR1 is ENHRY, CDR2 SYGVKD, per germline. The CDR3 is made up of 14 amino acids. V lost 4 bases and J 5 bases, leaving 13 bases between the germline ends. Generated by immunoSEQ multiplex PCR, the TCRdb table keeps only in-frame clones and is missing some. The sample comprises around 85,000 clones, approximately 94% of which are singletons, and 4.8% rests with the top ten. The rearrangement uses TRBV10-3 and TRBJ2-3, with D perhaps being TRBD1 or TRBD2 (5 bases each). This sequence originates from a woman aged 18-29 years in good health. The sample consisted of blood. The CDR3 DNA is TGTGCCATCAGTGGGTCTATTGGGGGAGATACGCAGTATTTT. Amino acids: CAISGSIGGDTQYF.